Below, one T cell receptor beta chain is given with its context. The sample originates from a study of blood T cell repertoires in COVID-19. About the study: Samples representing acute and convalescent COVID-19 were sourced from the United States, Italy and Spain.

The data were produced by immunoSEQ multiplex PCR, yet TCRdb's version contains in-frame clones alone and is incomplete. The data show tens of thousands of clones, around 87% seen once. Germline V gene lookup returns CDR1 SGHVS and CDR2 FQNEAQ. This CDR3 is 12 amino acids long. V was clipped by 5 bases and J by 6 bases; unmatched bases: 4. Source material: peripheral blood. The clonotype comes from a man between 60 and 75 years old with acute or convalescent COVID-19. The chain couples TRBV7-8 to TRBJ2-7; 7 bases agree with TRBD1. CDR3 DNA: TGTGCCAGCAGCCCAACAGGGGCCGAGCAGTACTTC. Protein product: CASSPTGAEQYF.